A single sample is the source of the 12 T cell receptor beta chains below, sequenced in a study of blood T cell repertoires in COVID-19. Produced via immunoSEQ multiplex PCR; TCRdb's table is partial and in-frame only. The sample has 130,000 to 150,000 clones, more than 75% seen once; the top ten hold under 15%. Input material: peripheral blood. Receptors were obtained from a man aged 60 to 75 with active or convalescent COVID-19.

The genes are TRBV18 and TRBJ2-7, with TRBD2 matching 9 bases. CDR3 size: 17 residues. Germline V gives CDR1 KGHSH, CDR2 LQKENI. V shed 3 bases and J 0 bases; nucleotides not matched to a gene: 9. Written as DNA, the CDR3 is TGTGCCAGCTCACCCGACCCTCTAGCGGGAAGCTCCTACGAGCAGTACTTC. Translation: CASSPDPLAGSSYEQYF.

The rearrangement uses TRBV18 and TRBJ1-4; D is undetermined. Trimming took off 3 bases at V and 7 bases at J, with 9 bases between the two ends. The germline gives CDR1 KGHSH, CDR2 LQKENI. This CDR3 is built from 13 residues. CDR3 amino acids: CASSPSRGEKLFF. The CDR3 DNA follows: TGTGCCAGCTCACCCTCCCGGGGTGAAAAACTGTTTTTT.

The J gene is TRBJ2-1, the V gene TRBV19, with 8 positions matching TRBD1. CDR3 length: 15 residues. Trimming removed 4 bases from V and 0 bases from J; junction bases left unmatched: 2. The germline V gene encodes CDR1 LNHDA and CDR2 SQIVND (reference sequence). The CDR3 protein is CASSRTGTSYNEQFF. DNA for the CDR3: TGTGCCAGTAGTAGGACAGGGACCTCCTACAATGAGCAGTTCTTC.

This clone was counted once. This chain links TRBV2 with TRBJ2-5, with 8 positions matching TRBD2. Germline CDR1 is SNHLY and CDR2 is FYNNEI. The CDR3 has 16 amino acids. Trimming took 2 bases from V and 1 from J; bases not matched to a gene: 6. CDR3 nucleotides: TGTGCCAGCAGTGAAATGGCTAGCGGGCCCCAAGAGACCCAGTACTTC. Residues: CASSEMASGPQETQYF.

The chain's CDR3 is CASRPGGDVAKNIQYF. CDR3 nucleotides: TGCGCCAGCAGGCCAGGGGGCGACGTGGCCAAAAACATTCAGTACTTC. The chain links TRBV5-1 to TRBJ2-4, with TRBD1 matching over 8 bases. The germline V gene encodes CDR1 SGHRS and CDR2 YFSETQ. The CDR3 consists of 16 residues. Losses at the gene ends were 5 bases for V and 1 base for J; bases not matched to a gene: 8.

The V call is TRBV6-4, the J call TRBJ1-1, with 7 bases aligning to TRBD1. The CDR3 sequence is 13 residues long. Unmatched junction bases numbered 8, after V lost 5 bases and J lost 8 bases. Germline lookup yields CDR1 MRHNA and CDR2 SNTAGT. CDR3 sequence: CASSLEGGQEAFF. DNA for the CDR3: TGTGCCAGCAGTCTTGAGGGGGGACAGGAAGCTTTCTTT.

The rearrangement links TRBV9 to TRBJ1-2; D might be TRBD1 (5 bases). The V and J ends lost 0 bases and 2 bases respectively, with 5 bases between them. CDR1 is SGDLS, CDR2 YYNGEE, per germline. The length of the CDR3 is 13 residues. The CDR3 DNA sequence: TGTGCCAGCAGCGTAGGACAGAACTATGGCTACACCTTC. It specifies CASSVGQNYGYTF.

There are a few counts of this clone. The chain recombines TRBV12-3 or TRBV12-4 with TRBJ1-2, with D perhaps matching TRBD1 (5 bases). The CDR3 runs to 13 residues. The V end lost 6 bases, the J end lost 4 bases, and 12 bases lay between the germline ends. This CDR3 reads CASSLDSSYGYTF. The CDR3 coding sequence is TGTGCCAGCAGCCTCGACAGCAGCTATGGCTACACCTTC.

This chain links TRBV18 with TRBJ1-1, with D unclear. This CDR3 region has 14 residues. Between the trimmed V and J ends, which lost 6 bases and 1 base, there was a span of 12 bases. Per germline, CDR1 KGHSH and CDR2 LQKENI. The CDR3 reads CASSPGEANTEAFF. The CDR3 bases are TGTGCCAGCTCTCCCGGCGAGGCGAACACTGAAGCTTTCTTT.

The genes are TRBV6-5 and TRBJ1-3; D gene uncertain. Germline loops: CDR1 MNHEY, CDR2 SVGAGI. The CDR3 totals 15 residues. Trimming took off 8 bases at V and 3 bases at J, with 17 bases between the two ends. CDR3: CASGGGRTRGNTIYF. The CDR3 nucleotides read TGTGCCAGCGGAGGAGGGAGAACCCGTGGAAACACCATATATTTT.

The chain has TRBV6-5 and TRBJ1-1; 8 bases are a match to TRBD1. Germline loops: CDR1 MNHEY, CDR2 SVGAGI. V shed 0 bases, J shed 11 bases, and the junction held 2 bases outside the gene matches. This CDR3 has 12 residues. In DNA, the CDR3 is TGTGCCAGCAGTTACTCCCAGGGGGCGGCTTTCTTT. Its protein product is CASSYSQGAAFF.

The V gene is TRBV10-3, the J gene TRBJ2-2; 7 positions agree with TRBD2. CDR3 size: 15 residues. The J segment lost 1 base and the V segment lost 2 bases, leaving 1 base of the junction unmatched. Germline CDR1 reads ENHRY; CDR2 reads SYGVKD. The CDR3 spells CAISERTRNTGELFF. DNA of the CDR3: TGTGCCATCAGTGAGCGGACTAGGAACACCGGGGAGCTGTTTTTT.